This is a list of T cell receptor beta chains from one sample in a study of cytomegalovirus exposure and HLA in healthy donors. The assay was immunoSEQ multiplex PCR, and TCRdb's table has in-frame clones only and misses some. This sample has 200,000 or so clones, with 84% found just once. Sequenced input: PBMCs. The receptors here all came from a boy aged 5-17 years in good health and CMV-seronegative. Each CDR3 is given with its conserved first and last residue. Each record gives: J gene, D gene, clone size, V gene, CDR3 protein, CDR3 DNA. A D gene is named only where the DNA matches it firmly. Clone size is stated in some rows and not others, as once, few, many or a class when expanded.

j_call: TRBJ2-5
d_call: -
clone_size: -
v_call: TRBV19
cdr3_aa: CASTARAGETQYF
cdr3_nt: TGTGCCAGTACGGCCAGGGCGGGGGAGACCCAGTACTTC

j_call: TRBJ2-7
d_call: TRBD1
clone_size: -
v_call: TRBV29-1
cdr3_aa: CSVGTGSYEQYF
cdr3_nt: TGCAGCGTCGGGACAGGCTCCTACGAGCAGTACTTC

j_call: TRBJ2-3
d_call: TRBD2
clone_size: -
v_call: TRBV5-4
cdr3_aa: CASSSRTSGYTDTQYF
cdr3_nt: TGTGCCAGCAGTTCCCGGACTAGCGGATACACAGATACGCAGTATTTT

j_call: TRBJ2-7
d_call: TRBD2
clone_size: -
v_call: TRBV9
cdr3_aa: CASSAGTSGVYEQYF
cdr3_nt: TGTGCCAGCAGCGCTGGGACTAGCGGAGTCTACGAGCAGTACTTC

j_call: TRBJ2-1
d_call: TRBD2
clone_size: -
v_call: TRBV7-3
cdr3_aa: CASSLTPLAGHNSYNEQFF
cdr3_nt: TGTGCCAGCAGCTTAACGCCGCTAGCGGGACATAACTCCTACAATGAGCAGTTCTTC

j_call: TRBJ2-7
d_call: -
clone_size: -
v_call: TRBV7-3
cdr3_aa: CASSADSSYEQYF
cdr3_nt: TGTGCCAGCAGCGCAGACAGCTCCTACGAGCAGTACTTC

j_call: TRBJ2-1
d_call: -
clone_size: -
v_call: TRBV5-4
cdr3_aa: CATRPGGPPYGNEQFF
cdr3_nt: TGTGCCACCCGCCCCGGGGGACCACCATATGGCAATGAGCAGTTCTTC

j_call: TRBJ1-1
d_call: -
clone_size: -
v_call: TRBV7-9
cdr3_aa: CASSIRNTEAFF
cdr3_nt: TGTGCCAGCAGCATCCGGAACACTGAAGCTTTCTTT

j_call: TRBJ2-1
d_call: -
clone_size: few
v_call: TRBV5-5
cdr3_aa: CASSRGSEQFF
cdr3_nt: TGTGCCAGCAGCCGAGGGTCTGAGCAGTTCTTC

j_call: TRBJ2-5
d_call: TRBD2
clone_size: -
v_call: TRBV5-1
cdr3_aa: CASSLGPSGGATETQYF
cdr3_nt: TGCGCCAGCAGCTTGGGTCCTAGCGGGGGGGCCACAGAGACCCAGTACTTC

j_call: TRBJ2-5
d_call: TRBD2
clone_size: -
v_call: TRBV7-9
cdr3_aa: CASSSGSGGLETQYF
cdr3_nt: TGTGCCAGCAGCTCCGGCTCCGGGGGGTTGGAGACCCAGTACTTC

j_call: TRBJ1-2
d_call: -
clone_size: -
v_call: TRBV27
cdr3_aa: CASSLGGRGGYTF
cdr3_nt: TGTGCCAGCAGTTTGGGGGGTCGTGGGGGCTACACCTTC

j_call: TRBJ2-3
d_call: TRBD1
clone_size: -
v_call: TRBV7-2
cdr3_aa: CASSPTGGSDTQYF
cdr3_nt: TGTGCCAGCAGCCCGACAGGGGGATCGGATACGCAGTATTTT

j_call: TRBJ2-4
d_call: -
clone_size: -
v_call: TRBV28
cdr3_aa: CASSSAGIAKNIQYF
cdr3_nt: TGTGCCAGCAGCTCGGCAGGGATAGCCAAAAACATTCAGTACTTC

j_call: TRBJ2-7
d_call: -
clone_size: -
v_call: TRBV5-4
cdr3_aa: CASSLKRRAYEQYF
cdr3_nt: TGTGCCAGCAGTTTAAAGCGGAGGGCTTACGAGCAGTACTTC

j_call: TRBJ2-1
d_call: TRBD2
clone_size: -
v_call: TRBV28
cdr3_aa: CASSSEAGAHNEQFF
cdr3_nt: TGTGCCAGCAGTTCCGAAGCGGGAGCCCACAATGAGCAGTTCTTC

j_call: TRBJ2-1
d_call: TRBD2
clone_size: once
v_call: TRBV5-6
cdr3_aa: CASSYTSGGWVEQFF
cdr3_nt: TGTGCCAGCAGCTACACTAGCGGGGGGTGGGTTGAGCAGTTCTTC

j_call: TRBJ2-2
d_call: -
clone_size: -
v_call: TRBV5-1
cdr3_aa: CASSWGPIGGPGELFF
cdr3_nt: TGCGCCAGCAGCTGGGGGCCTATAGGCGGGCCCGGGGAGCTGTTTTTT

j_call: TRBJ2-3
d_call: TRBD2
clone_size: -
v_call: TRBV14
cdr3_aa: CASSQTSGATDTQYF
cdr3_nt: TGTGCCAGCAGCCAGACTAGCGGAGCAACAGATACGCAGTATTTT

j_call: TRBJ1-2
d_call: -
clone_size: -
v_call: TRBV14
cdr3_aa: CASRPRGASSNYGYTF
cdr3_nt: TGTGCCAGCAGACCAAGGGGCGCCAGTTCTAACTATGGCTACACCTTC

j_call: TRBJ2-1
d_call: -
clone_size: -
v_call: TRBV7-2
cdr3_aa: CASSLDTPRHEQFF
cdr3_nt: TGTGCCAGCAGCTTAGATACCCCGAGGCATGAGCAGTTCTTC

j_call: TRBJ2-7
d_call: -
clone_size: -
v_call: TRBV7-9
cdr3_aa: CASSSPGEQYF
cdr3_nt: TGTGCCAGCAGCTCGCCGGGCGAGCAGTACTTC

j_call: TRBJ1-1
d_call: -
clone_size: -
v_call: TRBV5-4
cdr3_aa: CASNAASSAEAFF
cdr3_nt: TGTGCCAGCAATGCGGCCTCTTCGGCTGAAGCTTTCTTT

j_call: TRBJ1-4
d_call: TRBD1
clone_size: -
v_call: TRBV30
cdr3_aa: CAWSKTGWTNEKLFF
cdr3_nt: TGTGCCTGGAGTAAGACAGGGTGGACTAATGAAAAACTGTTTTTT

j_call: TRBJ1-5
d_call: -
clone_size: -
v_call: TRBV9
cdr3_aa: CASSVGGLGNQPQHF
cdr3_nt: TGTGCCAGCAGCGTGGGGGGGCTGGGCAATCAGCCCCAGCATTTT

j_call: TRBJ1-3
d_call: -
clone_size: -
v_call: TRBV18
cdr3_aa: CASSDPLSEVTGNTIYF
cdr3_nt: TGTGCCAGCTCAGACCCTTTGTCAGAGGTCACTGGAAACACCATATATTTT

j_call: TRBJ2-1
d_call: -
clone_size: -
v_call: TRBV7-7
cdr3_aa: CASSKGTPNEQFF
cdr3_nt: TGTGCTAGCAGCAAGGGGACTCCAAATGAGCAGTTCTTC

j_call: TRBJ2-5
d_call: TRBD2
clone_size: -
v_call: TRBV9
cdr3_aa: CASGSGGEETQYF
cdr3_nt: TGTGCCAGCGGAAGCGGGGGGGAAGAGACCCAGTACTTC

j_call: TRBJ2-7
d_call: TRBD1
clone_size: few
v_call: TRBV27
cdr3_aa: CASRTPGQIYEQYF
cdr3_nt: TGTGCCAGCAGGACCCCGGGACAGATTTACGAGCAGTACTTC

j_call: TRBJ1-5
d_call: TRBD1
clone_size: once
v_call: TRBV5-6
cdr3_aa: CASSLVAGGQINQPQHF
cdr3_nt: TGTGCCAGCAGCTTGGTTGCAGGGGGCCAAATCAATCAGCCCCAGCATTTT

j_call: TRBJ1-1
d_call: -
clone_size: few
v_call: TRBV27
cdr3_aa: CASSLRQAQIAEAFF
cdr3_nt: TGTGCCAGCAGTTTACGGCAGGCCCAGATCGCTGAAGCTTTCTTT

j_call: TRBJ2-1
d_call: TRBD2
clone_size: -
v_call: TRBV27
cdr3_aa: CASSLAGYSYNEQFF
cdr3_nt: TGTGCCAGCAGTCTAGCGGGATACTCCTACAATGAGCAGTTCTTC

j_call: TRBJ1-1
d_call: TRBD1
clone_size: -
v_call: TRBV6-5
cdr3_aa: CASRATGSLAFF
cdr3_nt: TGTGCCAGCAGAGCGACAGGGTCGCTGGCTTTCTTT

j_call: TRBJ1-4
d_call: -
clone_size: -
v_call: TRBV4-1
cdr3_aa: CASRRLGGGATNEKLFF
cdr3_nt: TGCGCCAGCAGGAGACTGGGGGGAGGGGCAACTAATGAAAAACTGTTTTTT

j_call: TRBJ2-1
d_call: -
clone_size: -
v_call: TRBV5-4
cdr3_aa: CASSWGPRGSSYNEQFF
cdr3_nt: TGTGCCAGCAGCTGGGGACCTCGGGGGAGCTCCTACAATGAGCAGTTCTTC

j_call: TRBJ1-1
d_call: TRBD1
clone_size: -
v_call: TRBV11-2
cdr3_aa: CASSCPRQGWTEAFF
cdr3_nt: TGTGCCAGCAGCTGCCCACGACAGGGTTGGACTGAAGCTTTCTTT

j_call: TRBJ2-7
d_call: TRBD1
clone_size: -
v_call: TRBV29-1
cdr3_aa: CSARGQGGREQYF
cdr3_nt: TGCAGCGCCAGAGGACAGGGCGGACGCGAGCAGTACTTC

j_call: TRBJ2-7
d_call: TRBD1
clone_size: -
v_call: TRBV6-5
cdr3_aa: CASSYRTGVEQYF
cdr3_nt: TGTGCCAGCAGTTACCGGACAGGGGTCGAGCAGTACTTC

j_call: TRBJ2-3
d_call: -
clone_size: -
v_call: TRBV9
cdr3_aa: CASSAEMNTQYF
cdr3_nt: TGTGCCAGCAGCGCAGAAATGAATACGCAGTATTTT

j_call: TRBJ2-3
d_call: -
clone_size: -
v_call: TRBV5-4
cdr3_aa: CASSLDVPRADTQYF
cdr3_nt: TGTGCCAGCAGCTTGGATGTTCCGAGAGCAGATACGCAGTATTTT

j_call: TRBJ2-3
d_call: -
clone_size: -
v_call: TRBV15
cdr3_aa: CATSSEGGAVATQYF
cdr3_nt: TGTGCCACCAGCAGTGAAGGCGGCGCGGTCGCTACGCAGTATTTT

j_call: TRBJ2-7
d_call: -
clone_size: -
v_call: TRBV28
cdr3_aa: CASTTDLQGYEQYF
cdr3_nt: TGTGCCAGCACAACCGATTTACAGGGCTACGAGCAGTACTTC

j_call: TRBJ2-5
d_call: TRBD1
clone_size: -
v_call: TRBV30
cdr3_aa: CAWSAGTGAQYF
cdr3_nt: TGTGCCTGGAGTGCCGGGACAGGGGCCCAGTACTTC

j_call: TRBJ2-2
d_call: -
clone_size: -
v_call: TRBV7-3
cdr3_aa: CASSLTSFAGELFF
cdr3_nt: TGTGCCAGCAGCTTAACTAGTTTTGCCGGGGAGCTGTTTTTT

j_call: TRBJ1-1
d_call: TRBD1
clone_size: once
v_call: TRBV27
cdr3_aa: CASSPGQRLFRVEAFF
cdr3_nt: TGTGCCAGCAGTCCGGGACAGAGATTATTTAGGGTTGAAGCTTTCTTT

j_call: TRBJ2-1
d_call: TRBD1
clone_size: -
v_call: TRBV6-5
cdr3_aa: CASSSPRGTGSDEQFF
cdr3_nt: TGTGCCAGCAGTTCCCCGAGGGGGACAGGGTCGGATGAGCAGTTCTTC